The 30 T cell receptor beta chains below all came from one sample that was sequenced in a study of blood T cell repertoires in COVID-19 (dated by TCRdb to 2019 to 2021). The library relied on the immunoSEQ multiplex PCR assay. TCRdb took over this immuneACCESS table, retaining in-frame rearrangements with V and J assigned. Such tables are incomplete; in checked studies, under half of the missing clones stem from an unresolved V gene, and the remainder is unexplained. The sample table shows 190,000 or so clones, and roughly four fifths are seen once. The ten largest clones capture 12% of the sample. Sequences were obtained from PBMCs or T cells enriched from blood (not recorded which). Every receptor here comes from a man in his forties who had recovered from COVID-19.

CDR3 DNA sequence: TGTGCCAGCAGCTTAGAGGCTAGCGGGAGAACCGGGGAGCTGTTTTTT. Amino acid sequence: CASSLEASGRTGELFF. The chain carries TRBV7-8 and TRBJ2-2, with 10 bases that match TRBD2. The CDR3 spans 16 residues. V was pared by 1 base and J by 5 bases, with 4 bases of the junction left unmatched. Germline V gene data show CDR1 as SGHVS and CDR2 as FQNEAQ.

Remarks on this clone: Other DNA sequences of this sample code for an identical CDR3. The rearrangement joins TRBV4-3 to TRBJ2-2, with 9 bases that match TRBD2. The CDR3 length is 15 residues. Germline V gives CDR1 LGHNA, CDR2 YSLEER. V gave up 1 base and J gave up 5 bases; unmatched junction bases: 2. The CDR3 region is CASSQGTSGTGELFF. The CDR3 region has the DNA TGCGCCAGCAGCCAAGGAACTAGCGGGACCGGGGAGCTGTTTTTT.

V gene TRBV7-9 combines with J gene TRBJ1-2; TRBD1 aligns across 8 bases. J gave up 8 bases and V 5 bases, and 7 bases lay outside the gene matches. This CDR3 is 13 amino acids long. The V gene's germline CDR1 is SEHNR and CDR2 FQNEAQ (reference sequence). This CDR3 is CASSPPDRDGYTF. In nucleotides, the CDR3 is TGTGCCAGCAGCCCACCGGACAGGGACGGCTACACCTTC.

In its sample, this clone was seen a few times. V and J are TRBV2 and TRBJ1-5; the D is unclear. CDR3 length: 13 amino acids. The V end lost 6 bases, the J end lost 3 bases, and 9 bases lay between the germline ends. Per germline, CDR1 SNHLY and CDR2 FYNNEI. The CDR3 region is CASREDYNQPQHF. CDR3 in DNA: TGTGCCAGCAGGGAGGACTACAATCAGCCCCAGCATTTT. Supplemented by reference TRBV2 and TRBJ1-5, the full variable domain reads EPEVTQTPSHQVTQMGQEVILRCVPISNHLYFYWYRQILGQKVEFLVSFYNNEISEKSEIFDDQFSVERPDGSNFTLKIRSTKLEDSAMYFCASREDYNQPQHFGDGTRLSIL.

This clone was detected only once. The chain joins TRBV5-1 to TRBJ2-7; 7 bases map to TRBD2. V gave up 4 bases and J gave up 2 bases; unmatched junction bases: 9. In germline, CDR1 is SGHRS, CDR2 YFSETQ. This CDR3 spans 15 amino acids. In DNA form, the CDR3 reads TGCGCCAGCAGCCCGGACGCGGGAGCAGCCTACGAGCAGTACTTC. Encoded protein: CASSPDAGAAYEQYF.

V usage is TRBV29-1 and J usage is TRBJ2-7; TRBD1 aligns across 9 bases. V lost 6 bases to trimming and J lost 6 bases; unmatched junction nucleotides: 9. CDR1 and CDR2 (germline): SQVTM, ANQGSEA. This CDR3 is built from 13 residues. For the CDR3, the DNA is TGCAGCGTGGCCGGGACAGGGTACTTCGAGCAGTACTTC. Protein: CSVAGTGYFEQYF.

The rearrangement links TRBV7-9 to TRBJ2-1; 10 bases are shared with TRBD1. Germline trimming cut 3 bases from V and 7 bases from J; bases unmatched to any gene: 3. The CDR3 is 14 amino acids. Germline CDR1 reads SEHNR; CDR2 reads FQNEAQ (reference sequence). The CDR3 sequence is CASSFGTGVNEQFF. CDR3 nucleotide sequence: TGTGCCAGCAGCTTCGGGACAGGGGTTAATGAGCAGTTCTTC.

CDR3 in amino acids: CASSSYGTGGDYGYTF. DNA for the CDR3: TGTGCCAGCAGCTCCTACGGGACAGGGGGCGACTATGGCTACACCTTC. The chain joins TRBV11-1 to TRBJ1-2; 12 bases are a match to TRBD1. CDR1 SGHAT and CDR2 FQDESV come from the germline V gene (reference sequence). The length of the CDR3 is 16 residues. The junction had 6 bases not matched to a gene; V was cut back by 4 bases and J by 3 bases.

Many counts were recorded for this clone. This rearrangement joins TRBV7-8 to TRBJ2-2, with 8 bases that match TRBD2. The germline CDR1 and CDR2 sequences are SGHVS and FQNEAQ. V lost 1 base to trimming and J lost 6 bases; unmatched junction nucleotides: 13. The length of the CDR3 is 18 residues. CDR3 sequence reads: CASSLVRIGLAIPGELFF. The CDR3 DNA reads TGTGCCAGCAGCTTAGTCCGGATCGGACTAGCAATCCCCGGGGAGCTGTTTTTT.

V gene TRBV10-3 combines with J gene TRBJ2-3; TRBD1 agrees at 8 bases. This CDR3 contains 16 residues. Trimming took 7 bases from V and 0 from J; bases not matched to a gene: 9. In germline, CDR1 is ENHRY, CDR2 SYGVKD. The CDR3 bases are TGTGCCATCAAACCGACAGGGGCATCTAGCACAGATACGCAGTATTTT. Residues: CAIKPTGASSTDTQYF.

The genes are TRBV7-9 and TRBJ1-3; D is uncertain. The CDR3 is 12 residues long. Germline V gives CDR1 SEHNR, CDR2 FQNEAQ (reference sequence). Trimming stripped 6 bases from V and 1 base from J, with 4 bases between. The CDR3 region is CASRRSGNTIYF. For the CDR3, the DNA is TGTGCCAGCAGGCGGTCTGGAAACACCATATATTTT.

The count of this clone is one. V usage is TRBV7-9 and J usage is TRBJ2-7; 10 bases are shared with TRBD2. Germline V gene data show CDR1 as SEHNR and CDR2 as FQNEAQ (reference sequence). This CDR3 is 15 amino acids long. With 5 bases clipped from V and 3 bases from J, the junction kept 7 bases outside the gene matches. CDR3 nucleotides: TGTGCCAGCAGCCGGCCGGCTAGCGGGAGCTACGAGCAGTACTTC. It yields the protein CASSRPASGSYEQYF.

CDR3 bases: TGTGCCAGCAGCCACGGGAGCCATGGCAATCAGCCCCAGCATTTT. It codes for CASSHGSHGNQPQHF. The chain uses TRBV5-5 and TRBJ1-5; D is unclear. Germline CDR1 is SGHKS and CDR2 is YYEKEE (reference sequence). Trimming cost V 4 bases and J 2 bases, with 13 bases left between them. This CDR3 is built from 15 residues.

The V and J genes are TRBV30 and TRBJ1-1; possible D gene TRBD1, 6 bases. CDR1 and CDR2 from the germline V gene are GTSNPN and SVGIG (reference sequence). V lost 3 bases to trimming and J lost 2 bases, with 19 bases between them. This CDR3 region has 16 residues. The CDR3 bases are TGTGCCTGGAGACGACAGGTCTCCGTTTTCAACACTGAAGCTTTCTTT. Amino acid sequence: CAWRRQVSVFNTEAFF. The whole variable domain, remainder taken from reference TRBV30 and TRBJ1-1, is SQTIHQWPATLVQPVGSPLSLECTVEGTSNPNLYWYRQAAGRGLQLLFYSVGIGQISSEVPQNLSASRPQDRQFILSSKKLLLSDSGFYLCAWRRQVSVFNTEAFFGQGTRLTVV.

V is TRBV5-8 and J is TRBJ1-2; 7 positions match TRBD1. Trimming took 4 bases from V and 6 from J; bases not matched to a gene: 9. This CDR3 has 14 amino acids. CDR1 and CDR2 from the germline V gene are SGHTS and YDEGEE. CDR3 nucleotides: TGTGCCAGCAGCCTCACAGGGGTTGGCAATGGCTACACCTTC. Translation gives CASSLTGVGNGYTF. Using reference TRBV5-8 and TRBJ1-2 for the parts outside the CDR3, the full variable domain is EAGVTQSPTHLIKTRGQQATLRCSPISGHTSVYWYQQALGLGLQFLLWYDEGEERNRGNFPPRFSGRQFPNYSSELNVNALELEDSALYLCASSLTGVGNGYTFGSGTRLTVV.

The chain combines TRBV4-1 with TRBJ1-2; tentative D call: TRBD1 (5 bases). This CDR3 has 17 amino acids. Germline V gene data show CDR1 as MGHRA and CDR2 as YSYEKL. Deletions cut 2 bases from V and 3 bases from J, with 19 bases between. The CDR3 DNA sequence: TGCGCCAGCAGCCAATTCGTTCCCCGGAGGGGAGACTATGGCTACACCTTC. Protein sequence: CASSQFVPRRGDYGYTF.

This rearrangement joins TRBV28 to TRBJ1-1, with 10 bases that match TRBD1. V lost 2 bases, J lost 3 bases, and 6 bases stayed unmatched. The CDR3 is made up of 16 amino acids. The germline CDR1 and CDR2 sequences are MDHEN and SYDVKM. CDR3 bases: TGTGCCAGCAGTTTAGGGGAGGACAGGGGGGACACTGAAGCTTTCTTT. Residues: CASSLGEDRGDTEAFF.

CDR3 DNA: TGTGCCAGCAACCGACAGTACAATCAGCCCCAGCATTTT. Translated, it gives CASNRQYNQPQHF. V and J are TRBV28 and TRBJ1-5; perhaps TRBD1 as D (5 bases). Germline values: CDR1 MDHEN, CDR2 SYDVKM. The CDR3 is 13 residues long. The germline V and J ends were trimmed by 7 bases and 3 bases, with 10 bases remaining between them. Together with reference TRBV28 and TRBJ1-5, the CDR3 gives the full variable domain: DVKVTQSSRYLVKRTGEKVFLECVQDMDHENMFWYRQDPGLGLRLIYFSYDVKMKEKGDIPEGYSVSREKKERFSLILESASTNQTSMYLCASNRQYNQPQHFGDGTRLSIL.

This chain uses TRBV7-2 with TRBJ1-5; TRBD1 might be the D (6 bases). The CDR3 runs 15 residues. Per the germline V gene, CDR1 is SGHTA and CDR2 is FQGNSA. Trimming removed 4 bases from V and 7 bases from J, with 17 bases in between. CDR3 loop: CASSYNTGPAQPQHF. DNA of the CDR3: TGTGCCAGCAGCTACAATACAGGGCCGGCGCAGCCCCAGCATTTT.

This rearrangement joins TRBV7-9 to TRBJ2-1, with 8 bases lining up with TRBD2. The J segment lost 2 bases and the V segment lost 3 bases, leaving 15 bases of the junction unmatched. This CDR3 spans 19 amino acids. The V gene's germline CDR1 is SEHNR and CDR2 FQNEAQ (reference sequence). The CDR3 nucleotides read TGTGCCAGCAGCTTCCGTCGAGGCGGGAGGTTAATCCCCTACAATGAGCAGTTCTTC. Encoded protein: CASSFRRGGRLIPYNEQFF.

V gene TRBV18 combines with J gene TRBJ1-5; tentatively, D is TRBD1 (6 bases). Per germline, CDR1 KGHSH and CDR2 LQKENI. V lost 4 bases and J lost 6, with 22 bases in between. CDR3 length equals 17 residues. The CDR3 coding sequence is TGTGCCAGCTCACTCACCGGACAGATCCAAAAGGTTCAGCCCCAGCATTTT. Translating it yields CASSLTGQIQKVQPQHF.

This clone is a singleton in its sample. Written as DNA, the CDR3 is TGTGCCAGCAGTTCGGTAGGGGTTTACAAGGACACCATATATTTT. As protein: CASSSVGVYKDTIYF. The rearrangement uses TRBV28 and TRBJ1-3; weak D call: TRBD1 (5 bases). There are 15 residues in the CDR3. Germline loops: CDR1 MDHEN, CDR2 SYDVKM. Trimming stripped 4 bases from V and 8 bases from J, with 18 bases between.

This clone turned up a few times. The chain employs TRBV10-3 and TRBJ2-1; 7 nucleotides match TRBD2. With V trimmed by 4 bases and J by 8 bases, 2 bases remained unmatched. Germline CDR1 and CDR2: ENHRY and SYGVKD. This CDR3 has 12 amino acids. The CDR3 loop is CAISAGGDEQFF. The CDR3 DNA reads as TGTGCCATCAGTGCGGGGGGAGATGAGCAGTTCTTC.

The V call is TRBV19, the J call TRBJ2-2; D unclear. V was clipped by 5 bases and J by 1 base, with 8 bases between them. Germline V lookup: CDR1 LNHDA, CDR2 SQIVND (reference sequence). This CDR3 has 14 residues. The CDR3 coding sequence is TGTGCCAGTAGTCCACGGTTGAACACCGGGGAGCTGTTTTTT. Translation: CASSPRLNTGELFF.

J is TRBJ1-1 and V is TRBV27; D gene ambiguous. CDR1 and CDR2 (germline): MNHEY, SMNVEV (reference sequence). The CDR3 is 13 amino acids. V was clipped by 4 bases and J by 1 base, with 7 bases between them. In DNA form, the CDR3 reads TGTGCCAGCAGTTCGACAAAGAACACTGAAGCTTTCTTT. Translated: CASSSTKNTEAFF.

This chain links TRBV19 with TRBJ1-1; tentative D call: TRBD1 (5 bases). Trimming pared 3 bases from V and 11 bases from J, leaving 22 bases between. CDR1 and CDR2 from the germline V gene are LNHDA and SQIVND (reference sequence). The length of the CDR3 is 15 residues. The CDR3 DNA reads as TGTGCCAGTAGTATCCTTGGACAAGGGTTTGTTCGGGCTTTCTTT. Encoded protein: CASSILGQGFVRAFF.

The chain has TRBV5-1 and TRBJ1-1; 9 nucleotides match TRBD1. This CDR3 spans 14 amino acids. Germline V lookup: CDR1 SGHRS, CDR2 YFSETQ. V shed 7 bases, J shed 4 bases, and the junction held 8 bases outside the gene matches. Here the CDR3 reads CASQTGTGSTEAFF. The CDR3 DNA reads TGCGCCAGCCAGACCGGGACAGGGTCCACTGAAGCTTTCTTT.

The chain recombines TRBV19 with TRBJ1-2, with a tentative D call TRBD1 (5 bases). Germline CDR1 is LNHDA and CDR2 is SQIVND (reference sequence). V dropped 5 bases and J dropped 8 bases, with 15 bases sitting between them. This CDR3 is built from 13 residues. CDR3 sequence reads: CASSAVRDGGYTF. For the CDR3, the DNA is TGTGCCAGTAGTGCGGTCAGGGATGGCGGCTACACCTTC.

In its sample, this clone was seen once. The chain joins TRBV10-2 to TRBJ1-2; 9 bases are a match to TRBD1. The CDR3 runs to 15 residues. Germline V gives CDR1 WSHSY, CDR2 SAAADI. With 3 bases clipped from V and 4 bases from J, the junction kept 6 bases outside the gene matches. The CDR3 loop reads CASSDLGQGSYGYTF. The CDR3 DNA reads TGCGCCAGCAGTGATCTAGGACAGGGGAGCTATGGCTACACCTTC.

This clone was picked up one time. This chain connects TRBV2 to TRBJ1-1, with D possibly matching TRBD1 (5 bases). CDR3 length: 14 amino acids. V lost 4 bases and J lost 7, with 16 bases in between. CDR1 SNHLY and CDR2 FYNNEI come from the germline V gene. CDR3 sequence: CASSGLGRTYEAFF. The CDR3 bases are TGTGCCAGCAGTGGGCTGGGGCGGACCTATGAAGCTTTCTTT.